This T cell receptor beta chain was identified in a study of CD8+ T cells in alopecia areata. About the study: Recipient mice, roughly 7-11-week-old female C3H/HeJ animals, received skin from 6-12-month-old C3H/HeJ graft donors with spontaneous alopecia.

The CDR3 totals 16 residues. Trimming cost V 6 bases and J 0 bases; bases outside gene matches: 5. CDR1 and CDR2 from the germline V gene are NSQYPW and LRSPGD (reference sequence). This clone appeared a few times. Its antigen is undetermined. Each gene name is a mouse one. The sequence runs out 4 residues before the end of the CDR3; the remainder is reconstructed from the germline J gene. This same CDR3 is encoded by further DNA sequences in the sample. Study findings and constraints: Elevated clonality characterized lesional scalp relative to normal scalp, particularly in alopecia totalis/universalis. Possibly because of HLA-related factors, TCR sharing was less clear across patients than in mice.

As the sequencing template, cDNA was produced by extracting RNA and reverse transcribing it. Some clones are missing from TCRdb's copy, which holds only in-frame ones; the method was immunoSEQ multiplex PCR. Sampling found more than 90,000 clones, none seen once. This sequence joins TRBV1 and TRBJ2-2; 9 nucleotides align to TRBD1. This TCR derives from a C3H/HeJ mouse with alopecia areata. The strain is characterized by the MHC haplotype H2-k. Sequencing input: lesional skin. CDR3 bases read: TGCACCTGCAGCGCCGGGACAGGGACAAACACCGGG. It encodes CTCSAGTGTNTG. In full, the CDR3 is CTCSAGTGTNTGQLYF. Full variable domain (remainder filled in from reference TRBV1 and TRBJ2-2): VTLLEQNPRWRLVPRGQAVNLRCILKNSQYPWMSWYQQDLQKQLQWLFTLRSPGDKEVKSLPGADYLATRVTDTELRLQVANMSQGRTLYCTCSAGTGTNTGQLYFGEGSKLTVL.